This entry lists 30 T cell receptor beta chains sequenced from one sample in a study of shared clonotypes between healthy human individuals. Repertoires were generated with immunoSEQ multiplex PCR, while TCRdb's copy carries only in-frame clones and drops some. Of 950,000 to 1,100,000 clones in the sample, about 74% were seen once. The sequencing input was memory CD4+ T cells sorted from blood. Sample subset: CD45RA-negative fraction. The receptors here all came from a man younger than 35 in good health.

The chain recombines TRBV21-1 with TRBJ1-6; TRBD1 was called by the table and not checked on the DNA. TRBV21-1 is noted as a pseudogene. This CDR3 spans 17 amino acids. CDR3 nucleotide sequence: TGTGCCAGCAGCAAAGGGGGGGACAGCTCCTATAATTCACCCCTCCACTTT. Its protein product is CASSKGGDSSYNSPLHF.

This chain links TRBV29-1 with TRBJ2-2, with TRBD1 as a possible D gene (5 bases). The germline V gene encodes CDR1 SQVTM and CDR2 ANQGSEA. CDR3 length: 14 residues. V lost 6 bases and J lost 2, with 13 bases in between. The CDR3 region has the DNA TGCAGCGTCCTGTGGGGCACCAACACCGGGGAGCTGTTTTTT. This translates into CSVLWGTNTGELFF.

CDR3 bases: TGTGCCAGCAGCACGGGACGGAGAAACGAGCAGTACTTC. It yields the protein CASSTGRRNEQYF. This rearrangement joins TRBV7-2 to TRBJ2-7; perhaps D is TRBD1 or TRBD2 (5 bases each). The CDR3 is 13 residues long. The V end was cut by 5 bases, the J end by 5 bases, with 13 bases between. The germline CDR1 and CDR2 sequences are SGHTA and FQGNSA.

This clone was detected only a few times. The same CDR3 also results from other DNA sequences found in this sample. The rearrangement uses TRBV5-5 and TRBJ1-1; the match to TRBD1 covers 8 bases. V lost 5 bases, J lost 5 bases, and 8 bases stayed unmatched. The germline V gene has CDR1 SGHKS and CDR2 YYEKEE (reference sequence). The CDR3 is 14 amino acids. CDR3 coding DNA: TGTGCCAGCAGACTCGGACAGGGAGGAACTGAAGCTTTCTTT. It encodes CASRLGQGGTEAFF.

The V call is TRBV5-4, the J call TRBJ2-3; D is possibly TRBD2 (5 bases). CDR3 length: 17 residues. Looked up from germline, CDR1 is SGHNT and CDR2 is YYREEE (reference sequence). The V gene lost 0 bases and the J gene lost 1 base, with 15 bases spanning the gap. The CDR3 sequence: CASSLEGRGVGTDTQYF. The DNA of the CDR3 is TGTGCCAGCAGCTTGGAGGGCCGGGGAGTGGGCACAGATACGCAGTATTTT.

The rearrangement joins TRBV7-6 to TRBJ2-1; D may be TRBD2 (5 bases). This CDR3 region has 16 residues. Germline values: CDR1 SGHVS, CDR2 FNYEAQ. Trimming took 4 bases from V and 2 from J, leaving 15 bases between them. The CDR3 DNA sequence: TGTGCCAGCAGCTGGGCGTACGGGATCGCCTACAATGAGCAGTTCTTC. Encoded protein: CASSWAYGIAYNEQFF.

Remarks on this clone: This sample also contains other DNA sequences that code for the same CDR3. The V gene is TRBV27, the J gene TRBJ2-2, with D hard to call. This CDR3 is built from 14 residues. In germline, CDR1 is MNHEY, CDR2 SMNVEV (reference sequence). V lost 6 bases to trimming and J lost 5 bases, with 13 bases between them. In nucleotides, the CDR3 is TGTGCCAGCAGGACCCACCGCACTACCGGGGAGCTGTTTTTT. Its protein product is CASRTHRTTGELFF.

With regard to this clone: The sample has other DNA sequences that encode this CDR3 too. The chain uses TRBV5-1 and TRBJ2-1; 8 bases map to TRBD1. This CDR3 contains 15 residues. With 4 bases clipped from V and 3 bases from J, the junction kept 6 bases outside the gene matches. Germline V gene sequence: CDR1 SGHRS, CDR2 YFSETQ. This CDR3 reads CASSLGQGDYNEQFF. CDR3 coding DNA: TGCGCCAGCAGCCTCGGACAGGGAGACTACAATGAGCAGTTCTTC.

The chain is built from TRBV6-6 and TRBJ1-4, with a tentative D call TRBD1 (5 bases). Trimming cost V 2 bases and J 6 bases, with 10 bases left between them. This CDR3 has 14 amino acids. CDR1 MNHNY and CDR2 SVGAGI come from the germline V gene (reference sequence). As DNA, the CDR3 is TGTGCCAGCAGTTACCCCGGACAAGATGAAAAACTGTTTTTT. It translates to CASSYPGQDEKLFF.

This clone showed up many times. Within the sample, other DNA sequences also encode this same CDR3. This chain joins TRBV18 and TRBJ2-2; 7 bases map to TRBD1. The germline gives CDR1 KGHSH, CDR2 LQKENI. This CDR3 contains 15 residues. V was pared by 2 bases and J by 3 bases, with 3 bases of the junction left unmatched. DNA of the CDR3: TGTGCCAGCTCACCAAGACAGGGAGACACCGGGGAGCTGTTTTTT. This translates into CASSPRQGDTGELFF.

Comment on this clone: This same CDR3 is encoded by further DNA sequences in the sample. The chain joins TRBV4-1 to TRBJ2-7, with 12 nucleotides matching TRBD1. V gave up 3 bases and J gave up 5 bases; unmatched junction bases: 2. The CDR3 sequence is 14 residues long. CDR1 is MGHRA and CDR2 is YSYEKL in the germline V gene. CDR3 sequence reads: CASSQGQGADEQYF. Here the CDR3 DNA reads TGCGCCAGCAGCCAGGGACAGGGGGCGGACGAGCAGTACTTC.

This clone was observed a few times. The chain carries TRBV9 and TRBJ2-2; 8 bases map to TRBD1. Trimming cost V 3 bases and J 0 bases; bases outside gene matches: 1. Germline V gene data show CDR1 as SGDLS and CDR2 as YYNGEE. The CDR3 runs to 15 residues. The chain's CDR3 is CASSGDRPNTGELFF. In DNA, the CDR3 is TGTGCCAGCAGCGGGGACAGGCCGAACACCGGGGAGCTGTTTTTT.

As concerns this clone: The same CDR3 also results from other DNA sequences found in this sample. The DNA of the CDR3 is TGTGCCAGCAGCTTTGGGGGGAATAGCAATCAGCCCCAGCATTTT. Translated: CASSFGGNSNQPQHF. The V and J genes are TRBV7-8 and TRBJ1-5, with a tentative D call TRBD1 (5 bases). The germline V gene encodes CDR1 SGHVS and CDR2 FQNEAQ. The V and J ends lost 3 bases and 0 bases respectively, with 9 bases between them. This CDR3 has 15 amino acids.

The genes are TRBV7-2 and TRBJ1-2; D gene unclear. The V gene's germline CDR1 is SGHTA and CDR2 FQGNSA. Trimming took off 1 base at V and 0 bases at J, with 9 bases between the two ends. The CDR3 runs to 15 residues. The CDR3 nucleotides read TGTGCCAGCAGCTTAGTTAACCAAGCTAACTATGGCTACACCTTC. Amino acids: CASSLVNQANYGYTF.

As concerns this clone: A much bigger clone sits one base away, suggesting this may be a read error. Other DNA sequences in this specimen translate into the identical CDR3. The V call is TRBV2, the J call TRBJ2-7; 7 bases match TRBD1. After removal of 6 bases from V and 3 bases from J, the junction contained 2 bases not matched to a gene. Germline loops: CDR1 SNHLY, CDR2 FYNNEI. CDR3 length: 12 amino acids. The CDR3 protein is CASRGDSYEQYF. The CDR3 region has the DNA TGTGCCAGCAGAGGGGACAGCTACGAGCAGTACTTC.

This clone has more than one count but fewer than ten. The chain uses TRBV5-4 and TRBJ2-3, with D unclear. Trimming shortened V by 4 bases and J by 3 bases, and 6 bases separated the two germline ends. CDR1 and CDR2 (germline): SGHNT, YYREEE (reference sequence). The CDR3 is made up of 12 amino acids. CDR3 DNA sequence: TGTGCCAGCAGCGCTACTACAGATACGCAGTATTTT. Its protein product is CASSATTDTQYF. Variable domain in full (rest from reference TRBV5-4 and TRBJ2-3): ETGVTQSPTHLIKTRGQQVTLRCSSQSGHNTVSWYQQALGQGPQFIFQYYREEENGRGNFPPRFSGLQFPNYSSELNVNALELDDSALYLCASSATTDTQYFGPGTRLTVL.

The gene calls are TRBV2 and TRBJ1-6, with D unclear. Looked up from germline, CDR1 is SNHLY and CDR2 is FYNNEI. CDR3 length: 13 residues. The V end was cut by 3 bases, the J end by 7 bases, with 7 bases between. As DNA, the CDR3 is TGTGCCAGCAGTGACGGGAGGAATTCACCCCTCCACTTT. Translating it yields CASSDGRNSPLHF.

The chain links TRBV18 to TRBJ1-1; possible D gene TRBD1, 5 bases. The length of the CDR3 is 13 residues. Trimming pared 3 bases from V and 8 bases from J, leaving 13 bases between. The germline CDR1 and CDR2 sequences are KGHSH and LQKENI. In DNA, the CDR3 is TGTGCCAGCTCACCCACCACTAGGGGCGAAGCTTTCTTT. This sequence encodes CASSPTTRGEAFF. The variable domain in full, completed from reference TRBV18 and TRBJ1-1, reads NAGVMQNPRHLVRRRGQEARLRCSPMKGHSHVYWYRQLPEEGLKFMVYLQKENIIDESGMPKERFSAEFPKEGPSILRIQQVVRGDSAAYFCASSPTTRGEAFFGQGTRLTVV.

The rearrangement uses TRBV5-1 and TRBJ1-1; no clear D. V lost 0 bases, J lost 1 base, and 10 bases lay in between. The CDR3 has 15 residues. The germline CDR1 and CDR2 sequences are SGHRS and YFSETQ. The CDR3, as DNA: TGCGCCAGCAGCTTGGGACGGACTGAGAACACTGAAGCTTTCTTT. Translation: CASSLGRTENTEAFF. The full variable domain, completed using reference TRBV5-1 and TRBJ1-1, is KAGVTQTPRYLIKTRGQQVTLSCSPISGHRSVSWYQQTPGQGLQFLFEYFSETQRNKGNFPGRFSGRQFSNSRSEMNVSTLELGDSALYLCASSLGRTENTEAFFGQGTRLTVV.

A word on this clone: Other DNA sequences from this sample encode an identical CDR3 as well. The CDR3 coding sequence is TGTGCCAGCTCACCGGGACAGAGTAATTCACCCCTCCACTTT. Translation gives CASSPGQSNSPLHF. This chain connects TRBV18 to TRBJ1-6; 7 nucleotides agree with TRBD1. The CDR3 extends over 14 amino acids. Per the germline V gene, CDR1 is KGHSH and CDR2 is LQKENI. J lost 6 bases, V lost 3 bases, and 2 bases had no gene match.

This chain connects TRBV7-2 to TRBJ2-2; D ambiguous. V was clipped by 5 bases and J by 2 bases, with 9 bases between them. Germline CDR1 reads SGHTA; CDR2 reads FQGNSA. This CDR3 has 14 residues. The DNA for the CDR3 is TGTGCCAGCAGCCGCTCGGCAAACACCGGGGAGCTGTTTTTT. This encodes CASSRSANTGELFF.

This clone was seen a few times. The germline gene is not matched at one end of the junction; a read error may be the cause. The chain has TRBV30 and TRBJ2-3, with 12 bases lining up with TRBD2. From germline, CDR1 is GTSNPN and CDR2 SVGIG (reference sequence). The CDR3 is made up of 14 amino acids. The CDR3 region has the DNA TGTGCCTGGAGTGTACAATCTAGCGGGGGGGCAAACGGTTTT. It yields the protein CAWSVQSSGGANGF.

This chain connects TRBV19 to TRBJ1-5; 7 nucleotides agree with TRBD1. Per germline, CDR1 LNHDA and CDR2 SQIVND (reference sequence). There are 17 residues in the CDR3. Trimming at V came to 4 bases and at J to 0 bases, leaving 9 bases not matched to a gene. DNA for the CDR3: TGTGCCAGTAGTACCATCGGGACAGTCAATAGCAATCAGCCCCAGCATTTT. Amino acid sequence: CASSTIGTVNSNQPQHF.

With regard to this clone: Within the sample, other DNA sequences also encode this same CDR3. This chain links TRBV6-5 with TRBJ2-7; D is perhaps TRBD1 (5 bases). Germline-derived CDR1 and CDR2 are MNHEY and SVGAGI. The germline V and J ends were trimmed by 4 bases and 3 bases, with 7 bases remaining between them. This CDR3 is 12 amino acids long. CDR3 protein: CASSSDSYEQYF. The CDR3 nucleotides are TGTGCCAGCAGTTCCGACAGCTACGAGCAGTACTTC.

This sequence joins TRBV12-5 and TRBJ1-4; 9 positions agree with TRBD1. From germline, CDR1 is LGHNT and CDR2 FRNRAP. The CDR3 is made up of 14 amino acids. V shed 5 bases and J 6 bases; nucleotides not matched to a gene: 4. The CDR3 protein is CASGTGGKDEKLFF. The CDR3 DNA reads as TGTGCTAGTGGTACAGGGGGCAAGGATGAAAAACTGTTTTTT.

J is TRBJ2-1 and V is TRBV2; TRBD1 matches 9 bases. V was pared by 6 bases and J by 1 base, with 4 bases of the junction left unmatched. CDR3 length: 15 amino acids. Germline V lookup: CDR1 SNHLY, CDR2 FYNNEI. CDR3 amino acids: CASRAGTGSYNEQFF. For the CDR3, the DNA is TGTGCCAGCAGGGCCGGGACAGGGTCCTACAATGAGCAGTTCTTC.

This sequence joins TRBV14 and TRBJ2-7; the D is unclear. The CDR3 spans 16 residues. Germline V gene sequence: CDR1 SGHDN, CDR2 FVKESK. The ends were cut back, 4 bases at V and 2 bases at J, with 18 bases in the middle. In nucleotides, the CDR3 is TGTGCCAGCAGCCCCCGACGATCAACGACCCCCTACGAGCAGTACTTC. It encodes CASSPRRSTTPYEQYF.

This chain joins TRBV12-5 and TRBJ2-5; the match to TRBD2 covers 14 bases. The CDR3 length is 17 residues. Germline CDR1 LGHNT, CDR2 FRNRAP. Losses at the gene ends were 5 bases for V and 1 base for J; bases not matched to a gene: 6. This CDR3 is CASGSGTSGSSQETQYF. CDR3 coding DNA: TGTGCTAGTGGTAGCGGGACTAGCGGGAGTTCCCAAGAGACCCAGTACTTC.

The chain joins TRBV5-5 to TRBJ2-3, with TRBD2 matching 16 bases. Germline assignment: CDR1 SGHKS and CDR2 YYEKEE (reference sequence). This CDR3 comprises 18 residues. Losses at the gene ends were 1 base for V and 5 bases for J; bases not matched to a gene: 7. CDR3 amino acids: CASSLTGLAGGPGDTQYF. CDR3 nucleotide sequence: TGTGCCAGCAGCTTGACGGGACTAGCGGGGGGGCCAGGAGATACGCAGTATTTT.

CDR3 coding DNA: TGTGCCAGTAGTATGTTAGGGTACTTGCGGACTGAAGCTTTCTTT. Translated: CASSMLGYLRTEAFF. The rearrangement uses TRBV19 and TRBJ1-1; D is unresolved. The germline V gene encodes CDR1 LNHDA and CDR2 SQIVND (reference sequence). This CDR3 has 15 amino acids. Trimming took off 3 bases at V and 5 bases at J, with 16 bases between the two ends.